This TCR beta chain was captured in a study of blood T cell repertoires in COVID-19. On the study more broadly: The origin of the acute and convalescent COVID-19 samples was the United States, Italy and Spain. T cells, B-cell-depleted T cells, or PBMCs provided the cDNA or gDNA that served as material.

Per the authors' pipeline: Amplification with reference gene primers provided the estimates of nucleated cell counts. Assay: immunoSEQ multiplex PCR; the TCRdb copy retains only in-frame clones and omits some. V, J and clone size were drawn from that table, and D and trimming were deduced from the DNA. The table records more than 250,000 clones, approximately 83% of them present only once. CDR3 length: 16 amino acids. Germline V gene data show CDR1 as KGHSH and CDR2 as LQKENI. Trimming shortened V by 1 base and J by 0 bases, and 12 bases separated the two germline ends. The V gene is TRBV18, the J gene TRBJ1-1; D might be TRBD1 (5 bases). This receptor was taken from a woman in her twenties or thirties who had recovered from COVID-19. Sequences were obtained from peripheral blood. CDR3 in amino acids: CASSPQAGTLNTEAFF. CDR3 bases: TGTGCCAGCTCACCACAAGCAGGGACTTTGAACACTGAAGCTTTCTTT.